These T cell receptor beta chains were read from a single sample in a study of cytomegalovirus exposure and HLA in healthy donors. Data came from immunoSEQ multiplex PCR; TCRdb stores just in-frame clones and leaves some out. The sample contains some 96,000 clones, 76% of which appear only once. Material: PBMCs. These TCRs come from a man aged 40-50 years in good health and CMV-seronegative. CDR3s include the opening cysteine and the closing phenylalanine or tryptophan. Clone size is stated in some rows and not others, as once, few, many or a class when expanded.

TRBV4-1	NA	CASSPAQGGEQFF
TRBV7-7	once	CASREVIPPYF
TRBV18	few	CASSPQGSYEQYF
TRBV19	NA	CASKKEGLLNTGELFF
TRBV11-2	NA	CASREGAQNSPLHF
TRBV5-4	once	CASSPTGKSNYGYTF
TRBV7-6	NA	CASSILGGWETQYF
TRBV7-2	once	CASSQGTATYEQYF
TRBV6-1	NA	CASRYSNEQFF
TRBV10-3	NA	CAISEGTGELETQYF
TRBV19	NA	CASSMAYGGYQPQHF
TRBV27	NA	CASSSLGRGDGYTF
TRBV7-8	few	CASSLTSGGAGEQFF
TRBV11-3	NA	CASSSGLSSYNEQFF
TRBV28	NA	CASTRQGWNTEAFF
TRBV28	few	CASTEKTGGFWWQYF
TRBV4-3	NA	CASSQDGETGNEKLFF
TRBV7-8	NA	CASSFQREGPRETQYF
TRBV9	NA	CASSAPQGANTGELFF
TRBV7-2	few	CASSSGIRQSKNIQYF
TRBV9	NA	CASSLGLAGGQETQYF
TRBV9	NA	CASSVGNPSSYEQYF
TRBV19	NA	CASTLYNEQFF
TRBV7-9	NA	CASTTTGELFF
TRBV27	few	CASSHSGRGYEQYF
TRBV7-3	medium-sized	CASSLSGSAYGYTF
TRBV11-2	NA	CASRNYRDRTEAFF
TRBV5-1	NA	CASSLEQGLGIQYF
TRBV14	NA	CASSQDALTYNEQFF
TRBV28	NA	CASSTARDNSYF
TRBV7-9	NA	CASSSDSFSYEQYF
TRBV18	NA	CASSPGAGKTEAFF
TRBV9	NA	CASSVEKRTENEQFF
TRBV9	NA	CASSGLGLGGGELFF
TRBV2	NA	CASREGQYGPYEQYF
TRBV29-1	NA	CSVGGPQETQYF
TRBV7-8	NA	CASSPGQARTSGTGTDTQYF
TRBV18	NA	CASSRLVLQETQYF
TRBV28	NA	CASSLTGGPTYEQYF
TRBV6-1	NA	CASSEGVVAGNTIYF